This T cell receptor (beta chain) was retrieved from a study of T cell responses to AZD1222 COVID-19 vaccine. Study findings and constraints: An increase in Spike-specific TCR breadth and depth was observed after two AZD1222 doses.

As regards this clone: As yet, its antigen is unknown.

TCRdb keeps only in-frame clones here, not all; method: immunoSEQ multiplex PCR. This sample yields 98,000 or so clones, of which roughly 89% are seen a single time; about 3% belongs to the top ten. The sample was peripheral blood, taken on day 0 of MenACWY control vaccination. The sequence was obtained from an adult in good health.

The CDR3 nucleotides read TGTGCCTGGGGGGTCGGCGAGCAGTACTTC. Translation: CAWGVGEQYF. J is TRBJ2-7 and V is TRBV30; D call uncertain. Germline V gene sequence: CDR1 GTSNPN, CDR2 SVGIG (reference sequence). Trimming took 5 bases from V and 6 from J, leaving 8 bases between them. This CDR3 is 10 amino acids long.